Presented here are 21 T cell receptor beta chains from one specimen sequenced in a study of radiation and T cells in renal cell carcinoma. Generated by immunoSEQ multiplex PCR, the TCRdb table keeps only in-frame clones and is missing some. The sample records about 78,000 clones, about 88% being singletons. Time point in this sample: blood 4 weeks post-SBRT, at nephrectomy. Described treatment: 15 Gy SBRT to primary tumor, nephrectomy 4 weeks later. The input for sequencing was blood, taken from a patient whose treatment included radiotherapy and nephrectomy. These receptors all stem from a woman aged 65 to 85 with renal cell carcinoma.

The chain has TRBV28 and TRBJ2-7; TRBD1 matches 9 bases. With V trimmed by 4 bases and J by 3 bases, 7 bases remained unmatched. The CDR3 contains 15 residues. Germline lookup yields CDR1 MDHEN and CDR2 SYDVKM. The CDR3 is CASSSPGTGNYEQYF. DNA of the CDR3: TGTGCCAGCAGTTCCCCCGGGACAGGGAACTACGAGCAGTACTTC.

The chain uses TRBV2 and TRBJ1-5; D unresolved. Germline V gives CDR1 SNHLY, CDR2 FYNNEI. The germline V and J ends were trimmed by 5 bases and 0 bases, with 5 bases remaining between them. This CDR3 has 13 amino acids. CDR3 nucleotides: TGTGCCAGCAGTAAAGATAGCAATCAGCCCCAGCATTTT. Protein: CASSKDSNQPQHF.

The genes are TRBV10-3 and TRBJ2-7, with D tentatively TRBD2 (6 bases). Looked up from germline, CDR1 is ENHRY and CDR2 is SYGVKD. This CDR3 spans 16 amino acids. Between the trimmed V and J ends, which lost 4 bases and 1 base, there was a span of 17 bases. The CDR3 spells CAISAPRSGPSYEQYF. CDR3 bases: TGTGCCATCAGTGCTCCGCGGAGCGGGCCATCCTACGAGCAGTACTTC.

J is TRBJ1-6 and V is TRBV5-4, with 9 nucleotides matching TRBD1. The CDR3 is made up of 15 amino acids. V shed 0 bases, J shed 7 bases, and the junction held 2 bases outside the gene matches. Germline V CDR1 and CDR2: SGHNT, YYREEE (reference sequence). CDR3 sequence: CASSLDRGQNSPLHF. CDR3 nucleotides: TGTGCCAGCAGCTTGGACAGGGGGCAGAATTCACCCCTCCACTTT.

This chain joins TRBV29-1 and TRBJ1-2; no definite D call. CDR1 is SQVTM and CDR2 is ANQGSEA in the germline V gene. This CDR3 has 14 residues. V lost 1 base, J lost 2 bases, and 11 bases lay in between. The CDR3 nucleotides read TGCAGCGTTGAAGTCAGTGAAGGGAACTATGGCTACACCTTC. Protein sequence: CSVEVSEGNYGYTF.

The rearrangement joins TRBV7-2 to TRBJ2-3; 8 nucleotides agree with TRBD2. CDR3 length: 15 residues. Germline V CDR1 and CDR2: SGHTA, FQGNSA. Losses at the gene ends were 4 bases for V and 7 bases for J; bases not matched to a gene: 10. Here the CDR3 DNA reads TGTGCCAGCAGCTCCGGGGGAGCGGGGGCCAATACGCAGTATTTT. Protein: CASSSGGAGANTQYF.

This rearrangement joins TRBV5-1 to TRBJ1-6; D remains unclear. Per the germline V gene, CDR1 is SGHRS and CDR2 is YFSETQ. V lost 0 bases and J 7 bases, leaving 8 bases between the germline ends. The CDR3 sequence is 14 residues long. The CDR3 protein is CASSLGWVNSPLHF. The CDR3 DNA reads TGCGCCAGCAGCTTGGGGTGGGTGAATTCACCCCTCCACTTT.

This clone turned up a few times. V and J are TRBV28 and TRBJ1-5; tentative D call: TRBD1 (6 bases). V was trimmed by 8 bases and J by 3 bases, leaving 14 bases between them. Germline V gene sequence: CDR1 MDHEN, CDR2 SYDVKM. This CDR3 is built from 14 residues. The CDR3 region has the DNA TGTGCCAGCGGCTCGGGGGGGCCCAATCAGCCCCAGCATTTT. This translates into CASGSGGPNQPQHF.

The V call is TRBV9, the J call TRBJ2-7; 12 bases fit TRBD2. The CDR3 consists of 15 residues. V dropped 4 bases and J dropped 2; count of bases not matched to a gene: 4. In germline, CDR1 is SGDLS, CDR2 YYNGEE. The CDR3 sequence is CASSPRTSGTYEQYF. DNA of the CDR3: TGTGCCAGCAGCCCCAGGACTAGCGGGACCTACGAGCAGTACTTC.

V is TRBV7-9 and J is TRBJ1-3; D gene uncertain. Trimming pared 5 bases from V and 0 bases from J, leaving 11 bases between. Germline V gene sequence: CDR1 SEHNR, CDR2 FQNEAQ (reference sequence). The CDR3 runs 15 residues. For the CDR3, the DNA is TGTGCCAGCAGCCCCCCCCAAAACTCTGGAAACACCATATATTTT. Translated, it gives CASSPPQNSGNTIYF.

This clone was found once. This chain joins TRBV11-2 and TRBJ2-1; 10 bases fit TRBD2. The V and J ends lost 3 bases and 5 bases, in that order; junction bases with no gene match: 16. This CDR3 is 19 amino acids long. The germline gives CDR1 SGHAT, CDR2 FQNNGV. Here the CDR3 reads CASSLATASGGARNNEQFF. CDR3 bases: TGTGCCAGCAGCTTGGCCACCGCGAGCGGGGGGGCAAGAAACAATGAGCAGTTCTTC.

This rearrangement joins TRBV9 to TRBJ1-6; D is possibly TRBD1 (5 bases). The germline V and J ends were trimmed by 0 bases and 6 bases, with 10 bases remaining between them. Germline V gives CDR1 SGDLS, CDR2 YYNGEE. This CDR3 has 15 residues. CDR3 amino acids: CASSVVGQANSPLHF. Here the CDR3 DNA reads TGTGCCAGCAGCGTAGTGGGGCAGGCTAATTCACCCCTCCACTTT.

The chain recombines TRBV11-3 with TRBJ2-1, with D uncertain. From germline, CDR1 is SGHNT and CDR2 YENEEA. The CDR3 sequence is 15 residues long. Trimming removed 2 bases at V and 4 bases at J, with 12 bases between. The CDR3 spells CASSLSTLSYNEQFF. The CDR3, as DNA: TGTGCCAGCAGCTTAAGCACATTATCTTACAATGAGCAGTTCTTC.

This chain connects TRBV7-6 to TRBJ2-1, with D possibly being TRBD1 (5 bases). Per germline, CDR1 SGHVS and CDR2 FNYEAQ. V lost 5 bases to trimming and J lost 8 bases, with 13 bases between them. This CDR3 spans 13 amino acids. The CDR3 coding sequence is TGTGCCAGCAGCCAAGATCAGGGATATGAGCAGTTCTTC. It encodes CASSQDQGYEQFF.

The chain combines TRBV6-1 with TRBJ2-3; TRBD1 might be the D (5 bases). V was pared by 7 bases and J by 6 bases, with 17 bases between. The CDR3 runs to 14 residues. Germline V CDR1 and CDR2: MNHNS, SASEGT. The CDR3 DNA sequence: TGTGCCAGCATGGCGGCCCGCAAGGGGGATACGCAGTATTTT. This translates into CASMAARKGDTQYF.

J is TRBJ2-1 and V is TRBV27; 10 bases are shared with TRBD2. The CDR3 has 15 amino acids. After removal of 2 bases from V and 8 bases from J, the junction contained 6 bases not matched to a gene. CDR1 is MNHEY and CDR2 is SMNVEV in the germline V gene (reference sequence). Written as DNA, the CDR3 is TGTGCCAGCAGTTTACCGCCTAGCGGGGGTGATGAGCAGTTCTTC. It encodes CASSLPPSGGDEQFF.

The V call is TRBV6-5, the J call TRBJ2-3; TRBD2 might be the D (6 bases). The CDR3 has 15 amino acids. Germline V gives CDR1 MNHEY, CDR2 SVGAGI. V was cut by 6 bases and J by 0 bases, with 13 bases left in between. CDR3 bases: TGTGCCAGCAGGGTAATAGCGGCAAGCACAGATACGCAGTATTTT. Residues: CASRVIAASTDTQYF.

The genes are TRBV14 and TRBJ1-1, with TRBD1 as a possible D gene (5 bases). Germline CDR1 reads SGHDN; CDR2 reads FVKESK. Trimming stripped 1 base from V and 0 bases from J, with 18 bases between. The CDR3 spans 18 residues. CDR3 in DNA: TGTGCCAGCAGCCAAGTCATCGGGACGAATGATTTGAACACTGAAGCTTTCTTT. This gives the protein CASSQVIGTNDLNTEAFF.

This chain connects TRBV6-6 to TRBJ2-7; 7 bases align to TRBD1. CDR1 and CDR2 (germline): MNHNY, SVGAGI (reference sequence). Trimming removed 6 bases from V and 8 bases from J; junction bases left unmatched: 13. The CDR3 is 14 amino acids. As DNA, the CDR3 is TGTGCCAGCAGCCCCAACGACCCCAGGGGGAAGCAGTACTTC. The encoded protein is CASSPNDPRGKQYF.

This chain links TRBV7-2 with TRBJ1-1, with 9 bases that match TRBD1. V lost 3 bases, J lost 12 bases, and 8 bases stayed unmatched. CDR1 is SGHTA and CDR2 is FQGNSA in the germline V gene. The CDR3 runs 13 residues. The CDR3 loop is CASSLGGQGGTFF. Here the CDR3 DNA reads TGTGCCAGCAGCTTGGGGGGACAGGGTGGAACTTTCTTT.

V usage is TRBV6-6 and J usage is TRBJ1-1; D gene unclear. Trimming left V 2 bases short and J 4 bases short, with 8 bases between. The V gene's germline CDR1 is MNHNY and CDR2 SVGAGI (reference sequence). The CDR3 has 13 residues. CDR3 nucleotide sequence: TGTGCCAGCAGTTACGATCGGGGCACTGAAGCTTTCTTT. Residues: CASSYDRGTEAFF.